This TCR beta chain is from a study of T cells after yellow fever vaccination. A 5'RACE template-switching step, the method used to make TCR cDNA, added a universal primer site and UMIs. TCRdb analysed the 5' RACE reads with MiXCR anew, one entry per CDR3 protein. The sample consists of around 400,000 distinct CDR3 sequences, roughly 12% of them appearing once. Findings and limits, study-wide: Detected again after the booster were most primary-vaccination clones, at 95% to 98% CD4 and 88% CD8.

This clonotype was seen once. The antigen is undetermined. The input for sequencing was PBMCs, taken on the day of the first yellow fever vaccination. The sequence was collected from a man aged 18 to 35 who received the YFV17D yellow fever vaccine.

For the CDR3, the DNA is TGTGCCAGCACTAACTGGGGGCCCCAGCATTTT. It yields the protein CASTNWGPQHF. V usage is TRBV6-2 or TRBV6-3 and J usage is TRBJ1-5; no clear D. With 7 bases removed from V and 9 bases from J, the gap between germline ends came to 10 bases. Germline-derived CDR1 and CDR2 are MNHEY and SVGEGT. The CDR3 has 11 residues.